The source of this T cell receptor (beta chain) is a study of blood T cell repertoires in COVID-19. Overall study context: Acute and convalescent COVID-19 samples came from the United States, Italy and Spain. The cDNA or gDNA used as material had been derived from T cells, B-cell-depleted T cells, or PBMCs.

Original processing methods: Estimation of nucleated cell counts was performed using reference gene primer amplification. Only in-frame clones appear in the TCRdb table, and some are missing; sequencing was by immunoSEQ multiplex PCR. The V and J calls and clone size come from that table; D and trimming were worked out from the DNA. The sample yields more than 130,000 clones, around nine tenths seen once. What was sequenced was peripheral blood. This receptor was identified in a man over 45 with active or convalescent COVID-19.

The CDR3 DNA is TGTGCCAGCAGCTTGGCGGCTAGCGGAGGGCGGACCGGGGAGCTGTTTTTT. As protein: CASSLAASGGRTGELFF. The chain employs TRBV5-4 and TRBJ2-2; 7 bases line up with TRBD2. The CDR3 contains 17 residues. CDR1 and CDR2 from the germline V gene are SGHNT and YYREEE (reference sequence). V was clipped by 0 bases and J by 5 bases; unmatched bases: 10.